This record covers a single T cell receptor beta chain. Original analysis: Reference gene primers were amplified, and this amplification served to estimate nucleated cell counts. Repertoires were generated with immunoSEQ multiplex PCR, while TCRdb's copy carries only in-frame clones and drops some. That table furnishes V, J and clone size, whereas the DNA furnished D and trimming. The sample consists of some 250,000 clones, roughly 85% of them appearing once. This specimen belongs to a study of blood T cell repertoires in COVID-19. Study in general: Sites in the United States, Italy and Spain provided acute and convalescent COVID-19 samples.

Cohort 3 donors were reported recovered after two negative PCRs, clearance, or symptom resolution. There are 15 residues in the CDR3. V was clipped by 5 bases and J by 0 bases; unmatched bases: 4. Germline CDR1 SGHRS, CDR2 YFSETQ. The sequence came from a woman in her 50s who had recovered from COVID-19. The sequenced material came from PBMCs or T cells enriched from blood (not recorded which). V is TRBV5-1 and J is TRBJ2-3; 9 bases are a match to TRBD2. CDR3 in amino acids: CASSVAGASTDTQYF. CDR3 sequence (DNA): TGCGCCAGCAGTGTAGCGGGAGCGAGCACAGATACGCAGTATTTT.